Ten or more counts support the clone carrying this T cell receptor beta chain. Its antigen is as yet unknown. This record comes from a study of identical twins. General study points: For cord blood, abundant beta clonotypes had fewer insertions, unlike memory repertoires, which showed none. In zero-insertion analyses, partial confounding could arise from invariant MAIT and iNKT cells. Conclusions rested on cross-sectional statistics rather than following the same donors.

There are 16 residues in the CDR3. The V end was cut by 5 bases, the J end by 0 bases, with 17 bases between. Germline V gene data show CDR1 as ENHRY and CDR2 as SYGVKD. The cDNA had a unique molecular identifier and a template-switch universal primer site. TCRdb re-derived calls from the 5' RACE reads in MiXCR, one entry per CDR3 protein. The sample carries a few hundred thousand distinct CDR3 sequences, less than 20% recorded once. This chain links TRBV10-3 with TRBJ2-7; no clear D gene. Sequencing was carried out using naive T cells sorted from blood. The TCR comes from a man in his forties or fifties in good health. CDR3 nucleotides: TGTGCCATCAGTCGCGTTCCTGGGTCGAGCTCCTACGAGCAGTACTTC. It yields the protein CAISRVPGSSSYEQYF.